This TCR beta chain was captured by sequencing in a study of shared clonotypes between healthy human individuals (dated by TCRdb to between 2020 and 2021). For context, the study as a whole: The cohort comprised a couple of women and a few men aged 18 to 49 years. For each donor, CD4 naive and CD4 memory were each run on three plates, CD8 naive on two plates, and CD8 memory on one plate. To estimate repertoire size and how much clonotypes are shared between individuals, the study performed deep sequencing of blood TCR repertoires from about five healthy adults. To increase sequencing depth and limit assay-specific biases, different laboratories used diverse techniques to prepare libraries and sequence TCR repertoires. Between about 0.94 and 8.9 billion PBMCs per donor were obtained by leukapheresis. The full study reports these points: Sampling was restricted to blood, and TCR repertoires in tissues likely differ from the TCR repertoires found in blood. Across a handful of donors, around 5% of naive CD4, roughly 3.3% of naive CD8, roughly 2.2% of memory CD4, and approximately 0.42% of memory CD8 clonotypes were shared. Compared with non-shared clonotypes, clonotypes shared by all four sorted-subset donors had higher generation probabilities. Pairwise subsampling indicated that sequencing depth was expected to affect the degree of clonotype sharing among donors. Larger estimated clonotype richness was generally found for naive subsets than for memory subsets. Because the study included only a small number of donors, the genetic and exposure-history diversity represented was limited. Rarefaction of sorted-subset datasets indicated incomplete sequencing despite the large sequencing depth.

Using the deep immunoSEQ assay, TCR CDR3 regions were amplified from genomic DNA by multiplex PCR. For each cell subset, the extracted genomic DNA was distributed evenly across all wells of several immunoSEQ 96-well plates, and each plate served as one replicate. Each replicate PCR for sorted subsets received about 180 ng genomic DNA, equal to tens of thousands of T cell genomes. The purified libraries were quantified using a Qubit 3.0 fluorometer, sized with a Bioanalyzer 2100, and then quantified again using the KAPA Library Quantification kit. A separate single-read 150-cycle Illumina NextSeq 550 flow cell was used to sequence each immunoSEQ 96-well plate. The study's own analysis went as follows. The immunoSEQ output contained only junctional sequences without quality scores, so filtering could not match that applied to full-length reads. To assign V/J genes and CDR3, sequences were annotated using PyIR, a Python wrapper for IgBLAST v1.9, with IMGT germline references. Reads with weak V/J assignments (E-value above 1e-6), missing CDR3, stop codons, out-of-frame junctions, or ambiguous translated residues were removed. V3J clonotypes were defined as sequences sharing an identical inferred V gene, J gene, and CDR3 amino acid sequence. The percentage overlap between two repertoires was calculated by dividing the number of shared unique clonotypes by the size of the smaller repertoire. RTK rarefaction, the Chao1 estimator, and Recon v2.1 estimates of unobserved clonotypes were used to assess repertoire richness. Generation probabilities for all TCRbeta clonotypes obtained by the gDNA method from a few donors were computed using OLGA. TCRdb re-hosts the immuneACCESS table, in-frame sequences only. Its copies lack some clones; in the studies checked, an unresolved V gene accounts for under half of them, and the cause for the rest is not known. V, J and clone size derive from that table, while D and trimming were established from the DNA sequence. The sample table lists approximately 340,000 clones, approximately 79% of them with a count of one. The ten biggest clones cover around a tenth of the sample.

Trimmed from V: 7 bases; trimmed from J: 7 bases; junction bases lacking a gene match: 14. From its cysteine to its phenylalanine, the CDR3 spans 16 amino acids. Only the CDR3 part of the read is kept: 48 bases, read in frame from the first base. CDR1 and CDR2 (LNHDA, SQIVND) derive from the germline V gene (reference sequence). For this clone: Its antigen is not yet known. No much larger clone is present one base from it, and per-base qualities are unavailable.

Donors were healthy HIV-negative adults with no recently reported acute infections or vaccinations. Only Caucasian adults living in Nashville, Tennessee, USA were represented among the donors. CD4+ T cells were enriched by magnetic negative selection; naive cells were then positively selected on CD45RA, and the negative fraction formed the memory subset. Blood was obtained by leukapheresis, after which PBMCs were separated by Ficoll-Histopaque density gradient centrifugation and cryopreserved in liquid nitrogen vapor phase. Purity and quantity of every magnetically sorted T cell population were checked by analytical flow cytometry. From each sorted fraction, genomic DNA was isolated and quantified by UV absorbance on a Nanodrop 2000c.

The receptor's source is a man aged 25-40 years in good health. Material for sequencing was memory CD4+ T cells sorted from blood. The cell subset or site label on this specimen signifies: CD45RA-negative fraction. This sequence uses TRBV19 and TRBJ2-1; 9 bases in the junction line up with TRBD1. In nucleotide form, the sequence is TGTGCCAGTACCATCACCGGGACAGGGTTTCGGAATGAGCAGTTCTTC. This encodes CASTITGTGFRNEQFF.